The entry that follows covers one TCR beta chain sequence. What it binds is unknown. PCR was performed using 60 Vbeta and 13 Jbeta primers. This table comes from immunoSEQ multiplex PCR, and its TCRdb copy is limited to in-frame clones, with some not included. The repertoire holds 90,000 to 110,000 clones, more than 65% seen once, with roughly 3.2% in the top ten. Germline trimming cut 6 bases from V and 4 bases from J; bases unmatched to any gene: 7. Germline lookup yields CDR1 MNHEY and CDR2 SVGAGI. This CDR3 has 15 residues. This specimen comes from a study of cytomegalovirus exposure and HLA in healthy donors. Whole-study results and caveats: Approximately 160 TCR beta chains were listed as cytomegalovirus-associated.

The source is a man in his thirties or forties in good health and CMV-seronegative. Sequenced sample: PBMCs. The chain is built from TRBV6-5 and TRBJ2-7, with 12 nucleotides matching TRBD2. The CDR3 DNA follows: TGTGCCAGCAGGTCAAGGACTAGCGGGGATTACGAGCAGTACTTC. It encodes CASRSRTSGDYEQYF.